The 13 T cell receptor beta chains below all came from one sample that was sequenced in a study of T cell repertoires in cytomegalovirus infection. Each CDR3 protein is one row after TCRdb ran MiXCR on the reads. Among some 480,000 distinct CDR3 sequences listed, roughly a third were seen once. Antigens of these TCRs are unknown. The material sequenced was cultured PBMCs, taken from culture after CMV antigen stimulation. These receptor sequences come from a human donor in good health (CMV status not recorded). Some clones in this sample may be carry-over from other donors' samples.

The chain recombines TRBV28 with TRBJ1-1; D not certain. The CDR3 consists of 16 residues. Germline values: CDR1 MDHEN, CDR2 SYDVKM. Trimming cost V 6 bases and J 1 base, with 18 bases left between them. CDR3 loop: CASSSPSELGNTEAFF. As DNA, the CDR3 is TGTGCCAGCAGCTCCCCGAGCGAGCTTGGGAACACTGAAGCTTTCTTT.

This chain uses TRBV6-1 with TRBJ2-7; 7 bases are a match to TRBD2. CDR3 length: 14 amino acids. In germline, CDR1 is MNHNS, CDR2 SASEGT. Trimming took 7 bases from V and 6 from J; bases not matched to a gene: 12. The CDR3 reads CASTVGAGEGEQYV. CDR3 bases: TGTGCCAGCACCGTCGGGGCGGGAGAGGGCGAGCAGTACGTC.

This clonotype has only a few counts. The chain has TRBV18 and TRBJ2-3, with D possibly matching TRBD1 (6 bases). The CDR3 is 16 amino acids. Per the germline V gene, CDR1 is KGHSH and CDR2 is LQKENI. Deletions cut 0 bases from V and 4 bases from J, with 14 bases between. This CDR3 reads CASSPPNRVGADTQYF. The CDR3 DNA is TGTGCCAGCTCACCACCTAACAGGGTTGGCGCAGATACGCAGTATTTT.

The table lists this clonotype with a few counts. The chain has TRBV18 and TRBJ1-2; D may be TRBD1 (6 bases). The CDR3 has 14 amino acids. Germline V gene lookup returns CDR1 KGHSH and CDR2 LQKENI. V dropped 5 bases and J dropped 4 bases, with 14 bases sitting between them. CDR3 nucleotides: TGTGCCAGCTCATCTGGGGGGCAGCCCTATGGCTACACCTTC. Amino acids: CASSSGGQPYGYTF.

The chain recombines TRBV5-4 with TRBJ2-5; 7 bases map to TRBD2. V lost 1 base to trimming and J lost 4 bases; unmatched junction nucleotides: 4. CDR3 size: 14 residues. Germline-derived CDR1 and CDR2 are SGHNT and YYREEE (reference sequence). This CDR3 is CASSLPGGLETQYF. In nucleotides, the CDR3 is TGTGCCAGCAGCTTGCCGGGAGGATTAGAGACCCAGTACTTC.

The chain couples TRBV28 to TRBJ2-7; 9 bases map to TRBD1. The length of the CDR3 is 14 residues. The ends lost 7 bases at V and 3 bases at J; junction bases unmatched: 7. CDR1 and CDR2 (germline): MDHEN, SYDVKM. The CDR3 nucleotides read TGTGCCAGCAATACACGGACAGGGGACTACGAGCAGTACTTC. Its protein is CASNTRTGDYEQYF.

This chain joins TRBV27 and TRBJ2-5; TRBD2 aligns across 7 bases. CDR3 length: 16 amino acids. Germline values: CDR1 MNHEY, CDR2 SMNVEV (reference sequence). The V segment lost 5 bases and the J segment 2 bases; nucleotides outside the gene matches: 11. The CDR3 bases are TGTGCCAGCAGTCAGTCGACTAGCTGGGGGCAAGAGACCCAGTACTTC. The encoded protein is CASSQSTSWGQETQYF.

V gene TRBV7-9 combines with J gene TRBJ2-7; 10 bases match TRBD1. The CDR3 spans 12 residues. In germline, CDR1 is SEHNR, CDR2 FQNEAQ (reference sequence). Unmatched junction bases numbered 1, after V lost 5 bases and J lost 6 bases. The chain's CDR3 is CASSGQGGEQYF. Written as DNA, the CDR3 is TGTGCCAGCAGCGGACAGGGGGGCGAGCAGTACTTC.

This clonotype was observed a handful of times. The rearrangement joins TRBV5-4 to TRBJ2-1; TRBD2 aligns across 10 bases. This CDR3 spans 16 amino acids. Germline assignment: CDR1 SGHNT and CDR2 YYREEE (reference sequence). V lost 3 bases to trimming and J lost 5 bases; unmatched junction nucleotides: 8. This chain's CDR3 is CASSSKLAGLNNEQFF. As DNA, the CDR3 is TGTGCCAGCAGCTCGAAACTAGCGGGATTGAACAATGAGCAGTTCTTC.

The CDR3, as DNA: TGTGCCAGCAGTTCCGCCTCAGGGGGCGCGGCGCAGTATTTT. Translating gives CASSSASGGAAQYF. The genes are TRBV6-2 or TRBV6-3 and TRBJ2-3, with 8 nucleotides matching TRBD1. The length of the CDR3 is 14 residues. Germline V gene sequence: CDR1 MNHEY, CDR2 SVGEGT. V lost 4 bases, J lost 10 bases, and 10 bases stayed unmatched.

The genes are TRBV5-1 and TRBJ2-2, with D perhaps TRBD1 (5 bases). The CDR3 is 15 amino acids. Trimming shortened V by 0 bases and J by 6 bases, and 12 bases separated the two germline ends. CDR1 is SGHRS, CDR2 YFSETQ, per germline. This CDR3 is CASSLAPGIPGELFF. In DNA, the CDR3 is TGCGCCAGCAGCTTGGCGCCAGGGATACCCGGGGAGCTGTTTTTT.

In this sample, this clonotype turned up a few times. The chain has TRBV7-2 and TRBJ2-7; 7 bases are a match to TRBD2. Germline V gene sequence: CDR1 SGHTA, CDR2 FQGNSA. With 4 bases clipped from V and 2 bases from J, the junction kept 5 bases outside the gene matches. This CDR3 region has 14 residues. The CDR3 nucleotides are TGTGCCAGCAGCTCTAGCGGCTACGCCTACGAGCAGTACTTC. Encoded protein: CASSSSGYAYEQYF.

This clonotype was detected many times. This chain connects TRBV12-5 to TRBJ2-2, with D hard to call. Germline CDR1 reads LGHNT; CDR2 reads FRNRAP. Trimming removed 0 bases from V and 7 bases from J, with 9 bases in between. CDR3 size: 14 residues. CDR3 sequence: CASGLVQHDGELFF. As DNA, the CDR3 is TGTGCTAGTGGTTTGGTACAGCATGACGGGGAGCTGTTTTTT.